Listed below are T cell receptor beta chains from one sample, sequenced in a study of T cells in Graves' hyperthyroidism and ophthalmopathy. One entry per CDR3 protein, called by TCRdb with MiXCR from the multiplex PCR reads. The data show almost 500,000 distinct CDR3 sequences, 20% to 25% seen once. The sequencing sample was made of blood. The receptors shown here come from a woman in her 70s with Graves' ophthalmopathy. The CDR3 runs from the conserved cysteine through the conserved F or W. The order of the fields is clone size, V gene, CDR3 protein. Clone size, where shown, is once, few, many, or a class for clones that have expanded.

NA | TRBV6-1 | CASSRSGNSYEQYF
NA | TRBV4-1 | CASSRGDNTNEKLFF
NA | TRBV20-1 | CSAGTGTGSNQPQHF
few | TRBV5-1 | CASSTLAGTNTGELFF
NA | TRBV10-1 | CASSESGTSAAGELFF
few | TRBV10-3 | CAISESSGPSGELFF
many | TRBV30 | CAWSLNPRGGYGYTF
NA | TRBV3-1 | CASSRTSGGPYEQYF
NA | TRBV28 | CASTLFRDGTTDTQYF
few | TRBV7-8 | CASSGRTGPNYGYTF
many | TRBV27 | CASSQGALTEAFF
many | TRBV13 | CASSLETGKTGELFF
NA | TRBV15 | CATSRGGGGYGYTF
few | TRBV25-1 | CASSEYAGQPQHF
few | TRBV20-1 | CSVPPPGLAGVEQYF
few | TRBV9 | CASSVTPGTANEQFF
many | TRBV6-1 | CASSEGRGRRSGGYQPQHF
NA | TRBV28 | CASSVQGRVSPLHF
NA | TRBV20-1 | CSATGLAGGPDTQYF
many | TRBV28 | CASSPAVLPYEQYF
NA | TRBV7-8 | CASRPGTSVSYNEQFF
few | TRBV20-1 | CSARGPGLAGGTDTQYF
few | TRBV5-1 | CASTQSTSGKTDTQYF
NA | TRBV24-1 | CATSDLPGLAGLGETQYF
few | TRBV12-3/TRBV12-4 | CASSKDRGEAFF
NA | TRBV7-7 | CASSPRTGAHEQYF
NA | TRBV10-3 | CAISDTGLSYNEQFF
NA | TRBV30 | CASSGGDETQYF
NA | TRBV12-3/TRBV12-4 | CASSFGGVGQSGYTF
NA | TRBV4-2 | CASSTGAEKLFF
many | TRBV2 | CASRHPLTKETQYF
many | TRBV3-1 | CASSQIRSTEAFF
NA | TRBV19 | CASSVQNNYNSPLHF
NA | TRBV4-1 | CASSQDRNLEQYF
many | TRBV29-1 | CSVDRAGGSTDTQYF
NA | TRBV19 | CASSKLEGGELFF
NA | TRBV4-1 | CASSQALGSWGGYTF
many | TRBV6-1 | CASSEHSLDYGYTF
NA | TRBV7-3 | CASSPQQGGQETQYF
NA | TRBV5-1 | CASSLALGNEQLF
few | TRBV20-1 | CSARSGSNQPQHF
NA | TRBV19 | CASSDLTSGNTDTQYF
few | TRBV6-2/TRBV6-3 | CASSYSRVSPEQYF
NA | TRBV9 | CASSVGGRSSGNTIYF
NA | TRBV5-1 | CASSLEPASYNEQFF
NA | TRBV28 | CASGHGGLPETQYF
many | TRBV12-3/TRBV12-4 | CASSFWGIVNTEAFF
few | TRBV19 | CASSGTGNTIYF
many | TRBV7-8 | CASSPDRAREQFF
NA | TRBV6-1 | CASSHTGVGYTF
NA | TRBV20-1 | CSASAGQGVNQPQHF
NA | TRBV5-4 | CASSSSLAGGGSYEQYF
few | TRBV10-3 | CAISEDRNYGYTF
many | TRBV29-1 | CSVGTGNIGEQFF
NA | TRBV6-1 | CASSEDTGSNYGYTF